What follows are 5 T cell receptor beta chains derived from one specimen sequenced in a study of cytomegalovirus exposure and HLA in healthy donors. A multiplex PCR was run with 60 Vbeta primers and 13 Jbeta primers. Measured with immunoSEQ multiplex PCR; TCRdb has only the in-frame clones, and not every one. This table holds some 120,000 clones, 74% found once. Sequences were obtained from PBMCs. The receptors shown here come from a man between 35 and 55 years old in good health and CMV-seropositive.

This clone has a handful of counts. The V gene is TRBV5-1, the J gene TRBJ1-5; weak D call: TRBD1 (5 bases). Trimming left V 1 base short and J 7 bases short, with 9 bases between. Per germline, CDR1 SGHRS and CDR2 YFSETQ. The CDR3 is 13 residues long. The CDR3, as DNA: TGCGCCAGCAGCTTGCGGGGGGAGCAGCCCCAGCATTTT. This gives the protein CASSLRGEQPQHF.

The J gene is TRBJ2-1, the V gene TRBV29-1, with 8 positions matching TRBD1. V shed 4 bases and J 5 bases; nucleotides not matched to a gene: 13. The CDR3 is 16 residues long. CDR1 and CDR2 from the germline V gene are SQVTM and ANQGSEA. The CDR3 spells CSVVTFGQGTNNEQFF. CDR3 sequence (DNA): TGCAGCGTTGTAACCTTCGGACAGGGTACAAACAATGAGCAGTTCTTC.

The chain recombines TRBV4-1 with TRBJ2-7; TRBD2 agrees at 10 bases. Germline CDR1 and CDR2: MGHRA and YSYEKL. This CDR3 contains 18 residues. V shed 1 base and J 2 bases; nucleotides not matched to a gene: 11. CDR3 in amino acids: CASSQGPSGGDAPYEQYF. The DNA for the CDR3 is TGCGCCAGCAGCCAAGGACCTAGCGGGGGTGACGCCCCCTACGAGCAGTACTTC.

The chain is built from TRBV19 and TRBJ2-2, with D tentatively TRBD2 (6 bases). Trimming pared 4 bases from V and 5 bases from J, leaving 14 bases between. CDR3 size: 15 residues. CDR1 and CDR2 (germline): LNHDA, SQIVND (reference sequence). This CDR3 reads CASSTYGSRTGELFF. In DNA form, the CDR3 reads TGTGCCAGTAGTACTTACGGGAGTAGGACCGGGGAGCTGTTTTTT.

V gene TRBV9 combines with J gene TRBJ2-1; TRBD2 is a possible D gene (5 bases). The CDR3 has 13 amino acids. Per the germline V gene, CDR1 is SGDLS and CDR2 is YYNGEE. V was pared by 0 bases and J by 9 bases, with 10 bases between. The CDR3 region has the DNA TGTGCCAGCAGCGTAGCGGTTCGGGGTGAGCAGTTCTTC. This sequence encodes CASSVAVRGEQFF.